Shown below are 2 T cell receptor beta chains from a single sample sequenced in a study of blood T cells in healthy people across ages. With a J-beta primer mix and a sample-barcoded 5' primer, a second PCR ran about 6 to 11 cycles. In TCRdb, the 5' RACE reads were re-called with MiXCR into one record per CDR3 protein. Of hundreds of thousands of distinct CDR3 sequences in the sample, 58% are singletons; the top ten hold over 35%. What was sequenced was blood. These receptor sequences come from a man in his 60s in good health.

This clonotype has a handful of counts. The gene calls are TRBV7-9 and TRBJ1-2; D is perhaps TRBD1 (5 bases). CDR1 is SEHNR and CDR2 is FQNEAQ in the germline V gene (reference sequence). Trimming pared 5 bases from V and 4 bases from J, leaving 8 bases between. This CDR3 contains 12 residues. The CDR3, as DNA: TGTGCCAGCAGCCGGGGCCCCTATGGCTACACCTTC. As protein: CASSRGPYGYTF.

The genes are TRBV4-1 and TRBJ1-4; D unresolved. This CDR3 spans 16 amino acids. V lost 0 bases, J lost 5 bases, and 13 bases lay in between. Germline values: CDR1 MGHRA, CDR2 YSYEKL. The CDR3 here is CASSQEFRTENEKLFF. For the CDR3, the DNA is TGCGCCAGCAGCCAAGAATTCCGGACGGAGAATGAAAAACTGTTTTTT.